These 21 T cell receptor beta chains were sequenced from one sample in a study of OX40 agonist ivuxolimab in advanced cancers. The protocol was immunoSEQ multiplex PCR, while the TCRdb copy is restricted to in-frame clones and leaves out a portion. The sample shows about 84,000 clones, around nine tenths of them seen only once. Sequenced here: CD4+ or CD8+ T cells sorted from blood, sampled in a trial of the OX40 agonist ivuxolimab. The receptors derive from an adult with an advanced solid tumor such as melanoma, head and neck, liver or kidney cancer.

V and J are TRBV9 and TRBJ2-1, with D possibly TRBD2 on 6 matching bases. CDR3 length equals 14 residues. CDR1 and CDR2 from the germline V gene are SGDLS and YYNGEE. V lost 0 bases, J lost 6 bases, and 10 bases lay in between. The CDR3 loop reads CASSVAMGLNEQFF. CDR3 in DNA: TGTGCCAGCAGCGTAGCGATGGGACTCAATGAGCAGTTCTTC.

This sequence joins TRBV7-7 and TRBJ2-2; 9 positions match TRBD2. The ends lost 1 base at V and 5 bases at J; junction bases unmatched: 5. The CDR3 is 16 residues long. CDR1 and CDR2 from the germline V gene are SSHAT and FNYEAQ (reference sequence). Here the CDR3 reads CASSLDSGSLTGELFF. As DNA, the CDR3 is TGTGCCAGCAGCTTAGATAGCGGGAGCTTGACCGGGGAGCTGTTTTTT.

DNA of the CDR3: TGTGCCAGCAGTTATCTACCCCTCCACTTT. It codes for CASSYLPLHF. The chain is built from TRBV6-6 and TRBJ1-6; D is uncertain. The CDR3 is 10 residues long. The germline V and J ends were trimmed by 3 bases and 12 bases, with 3 bases remaining between them. Looked up from germline, CDR1 is MNHNY and CDR2 is SVGAGI (reference sequence).

The V gene is TRBV7-9, the J gene TRBJ2-1; D is possibly TRBD1 (5 bases). Germline V lookup: CDR1 SEHNR, CDR2 FQNEAQ (reference sequence). Trimming removed 5 bases from V and 4 bases from J, with 12 bases in between. The CDR3 is 14 amino acids. For the CDR3, the DNA is TGTGCCAGCAGCCCACAAGACAGTTACAATGAGCAGTTCTTC. Translated: CASSPQDSYNEQFF.

This clone occurred once. The chain joins TRBV19 to TRBJ2-1; D is uncertain. The CDR3 spans 13 residues. Trimming stripped 1 base from V and 5 bases from J, with 6 bases between. CDR1 and CDR2 (germline): LNHDA, SQIVND (reference sequence). This chain's CDR3 is CASSIATNNEQFF. CDR3 DNA sequence: TGTGCCAGTAGTATAGCCACCAACAATGAGCAGTTCTTC.

This chain connects TRBV2 to TRBJ2-7; the D gene could be TRBD1 or TRBD2 (7 bases each). CDR1 and CDR2 from the germline V gene are SNHLY and FYNNEI. Between the trimmed V and J ends, which lost 7 bases and 3 bases, there was a span of 22 bases. The CDR3 spans 16 residues. The CDR3 bases are TGTGCCAGCATAATTCAGGGGGGCGAGCGGGACTACGAGCAGTACTTC. Residues: CASIIQGGERDYEQYF.

This chain uses TRBV9 with TRBJ1-6; 7 bases align to TRBD1. The V gene end was trimmed by 4 bases and the J gene end by 7 bases; junction bases not matched to a gene: 5. The germline V gene has CDR1 SGDLS and CDR2 YYNGEE. CDR3 length equals 14 residues. The CDR3 DNA is TGTGCCAGCAGCCCAAGGACAGGAAATTCACCCCTCCACTTT. Amino acid sequence: CASSPRTGNSPLHF.

About this clone itself: In the same sample, other DNA sequences code for this CDR3. V usage is TRBV28 and J usage is TRBJ1-1, with D perhaps TRBD1 (6 bases). With 6 bases removed from V and 0 bases from J, the gap between germline ends came to 11 bases. CDR3 size: 14 residues. In germline, CDR1 is MDHEN, CDR2 SYDVKM. CDR3 in amino acids: CASRTGGLNTEAFF. CDR3 coding DNA: TGTGCCAGCAGGACAGGAGGCCTGAACACTGAAGCTTTCTTT. The full variable domain, with the rest looked up from reference TRBV28 and TRBJ1-1, is DVKVTQSSRYLVKRTGEKVFLECVQDMDHENMFWYRQDPGLGLRLIYFSYDVKMKEKGDIPEGYSVSREKKERFSLILESASTNQTSMYLCASRTGGLNTEAFFGQGTRLTVV.

The gene calls are TRBV11-2 and TRBJ1-1; possibly TRBD1 for D (6 bases). Trimming took 5 bases from V and 0 from J, leaving 13 bases between them. The CDR3 is 15 amino acids. Looked up from germline, CDR1 is SGHAT and CDR2 is FQNNGV. The CDR3 DNA reads as TGTGCCAGCAGCATACGCGCAGGGGTGAACACTGAAGCTTTCTTT. Translation gives CASSIRAGVNTEAFF.

The chain recombines TRBV30 with TRBJ1-1; D not certain. This CDR3 has 11 amino acids. The V gene lost 3 bases and the J gene lost 11 bases, with 13 bases spanning the gap. Germline V gene data show CDR1 as GTSNPN and CDR2 as SVGIG (reference sequence). CDR3 sequence: CAWRVGFMAFF. The CDR3 bases are TGTGCCTGGAGGGTAGGGTTTATGGCTTTCTTT.

The chain links TRBV30 to TRBJ1-5; 12 bases fit TRBD1. The CDR3 runs to 18 residues. J was trimmed by 0 bases and V by 3 bases; bases with no gene match: 9. Looked up from germline, CDR1 is GTSNPN and CDR2 is SVGIG (reference sequence). DNA of the CDR3: TGTGCCTGGAGCCCTATCGGGACAGGGGGCATTAGCAATCAGCCCCAGCATTTT. The encoded protein is CAWSPIGTGGISNQPQHF.

This chain uses TRBV7-2 with TRBJ2-3; no firm D call. The germline V and J ends were trimmed by 1 base and 2 bases, with 1 base remaining between them. Germline V gene sequence: CDR1 SGHTA, CDR2 FQGNSA. CDR3 length: 12 amino acids. The CDR3 here is CASSLDTDTQYF. The CDR3 coding sequence is TGTGCCAGCAGCTTAGACACAGATACGCAGTATTTT.

The chain has TRBV25-1 and TRBJ1-1, with D uncertain. This CDR3 region has 15 residues. Germline-derived CDR1 and CDR2 are MGHDK and SYGVNS. V was clipped by 5 bases and J by 3 bases, with 16 bases between them. The CDR3 protein is CASSPHRGLHTEAFF. DNA for the CDR3: TGTGCCAGCAGTCCCCACCGCGGACTCCACACTGAAGCTTTCTTT.

The chain has TRBV27 and TRBJ1-5; D is uncertain. Trimming removed 4 bases from V and 0 bases from J, with 10 bases in between. CDR3 size: 15 residues. The germline V gene encodes CDR1 MNHEY and CDR2 SMNVEV (reference sequence). The CDR3 nucleotides read TGTGCCAGCAGTTCCGTAACTTATAGCAATCAGCCCCAGCATTTT. Translation: CASSSVTYSNQPQHF.

This chain links TRBV12-2 with TRBJ1-3. TRBV12-2 is a pseudogene locus. This CDR3 is 12 amino acids long. CDR3 sequence (DNA): TGTGCAAGTCTCAGACTTAGAAACACCATATATTTT. Protein: CASLRLRNTIYF.

J is TRBJ2-2 and V is TRBV5-1; D call uncertain. This CDR3 is 14 amino acids long. Germline CDR1 and CDR2: SGHRS and YFSETQ. Trimming took 4 bases from V and 2 from J, leaving 9 bases between them. CDR3 loop: CASSLGLNTGELFF. The CDR3 DNA reads TGCGCCAGCAGCCTTGGTCTCAACACCGGGGAGCTGTTTTTT.

The chain combines TRBV6-1 with TRBJ2-2, with 10 bases that match TRBD1. V was clipped by 6 bases and J by 1 base; unmatched bases: 2. The CDR3 is made up of 15 amino acids. Germline V gene lookup returns CDR1 MNHNS and CDR2 SASEGT. The CDR3 nucleotides read TGTGCCAGCAGGGGGACAGGGGTGAACACCGGGGAGCTGTTTTTT. Translating gives CASRGTGVNTGELFF.

The chain combines TRBV30 with TRBJ2-5; 10 nucleotides agree with TRBD1. V shed 2 bases and J 4 bases; nucleotides not matched to a gene: 10. Germline V gene lookup returns CDR1 GTSNPN and CDR2 SVGIG (reference sequence). The CDR3 is 16 residues long. As DNA, the CDR3 is TGTGCCTGGAGTCAGACCGGGACAGGGGAGAGAGAGACCCAGTACTTC. Amino acid sequence: CAWSQTGTGERETQYF.

This chain connects TRBV5-4 to TRBJ2-5; no definite D call. Germline V gene lookup returns CDR1 SGHNT and CDR2 YYREEE (reference sequence). The CDR3 has 12 residues. V was shortened by 2 bases and J by 5 bases, with 7 bases between the two germline ends. The DNA of the CDR3 is TGTGCCAGCAGCTTTCCCGGGGAGACCCAGTACTTC. Translated, it gives CASSFPGETQYF.

CDR3 in amino acids: CASSLGGVGAHEQYF. CDR3 DNA sequence: TGTGCCAGCAGCTTAGGCGGGGTGGGGGCCCACGAGCAGTACTTC. J is TRBJ2-7 and V is TRBV7-9; D may match TRBD1 or TRBD2 (6 bases each). CDR1 SEHNR and CDR2 FQNEAQ come from the germline V gene (reference sequence). The germline V and J ends were trimmed by 1 base and 5 bases, with 15 bases remaining between them. The CDR3 covers 15 residues.

The CDR3 spells CASGGPGKLAFF. CDR3 bases: TGTGCCAGCGGGGGTCCGGGGAAGTTAGCTTTCTTT. The rearrangement links TRBV7-9 to TRBJ1-1; D perhaps matches TRBD1 (5 bases). From germline, CDR1 is SEHNR and CDR2 FQNEAQ (reference sequence). This CDR3 has 12 residues. V lost 8 bases, J lost 10 bases, and 17 bases lay in between. Full variable domain (rest looked up from reference TRBV7-9 and TRBJ1-1): DTGVSQNPRHKITKRGQNVTFRCDPISEHNRLYWYRQTLGQGPEFLTYFQNEAQLEKSRLLSDRFSAERPKGSFSTLEIQRTEQGDSAMYLCASGGPGKLAFFGQGTRLTVV.